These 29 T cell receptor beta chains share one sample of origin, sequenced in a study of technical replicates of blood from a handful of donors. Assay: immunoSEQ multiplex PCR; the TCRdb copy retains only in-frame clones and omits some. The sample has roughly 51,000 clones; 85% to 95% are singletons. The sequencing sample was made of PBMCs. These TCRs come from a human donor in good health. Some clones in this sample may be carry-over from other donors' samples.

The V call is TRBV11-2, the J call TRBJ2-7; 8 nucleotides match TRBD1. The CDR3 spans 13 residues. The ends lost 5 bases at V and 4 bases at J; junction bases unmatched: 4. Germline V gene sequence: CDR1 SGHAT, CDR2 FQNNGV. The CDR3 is CASSPDRVYEQYF. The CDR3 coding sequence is TGTGCCAGCAGCCCGGACAGGGTATACGAGCAGTACTTC.

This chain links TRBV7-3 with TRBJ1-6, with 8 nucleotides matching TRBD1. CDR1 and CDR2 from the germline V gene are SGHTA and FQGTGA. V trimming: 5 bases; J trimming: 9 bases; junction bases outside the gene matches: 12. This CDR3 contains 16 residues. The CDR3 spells CASSPDAGQGSSPLHF. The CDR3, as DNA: TGTGCCAGCAGCCCCGATGCCGGACAGGGCTCTTCACCCCTCCACTTT.

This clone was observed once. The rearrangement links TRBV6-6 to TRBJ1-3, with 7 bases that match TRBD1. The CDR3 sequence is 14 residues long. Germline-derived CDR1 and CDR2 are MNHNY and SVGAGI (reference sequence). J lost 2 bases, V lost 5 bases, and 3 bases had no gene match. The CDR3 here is CASSPGTAGNTIYF. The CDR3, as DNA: TGTGCCAGCAGTCCCGGGACAGCTGGAAACACCATATATTTT.

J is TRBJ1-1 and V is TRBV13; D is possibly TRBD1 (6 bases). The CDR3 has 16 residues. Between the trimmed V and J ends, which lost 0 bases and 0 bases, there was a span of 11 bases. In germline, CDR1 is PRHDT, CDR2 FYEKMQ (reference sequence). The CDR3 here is CASSLGDSLMNTEAFF. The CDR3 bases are TGTGCCAGCAGCTTAGGGGACAGCCTGATGAACACTGAAGCTTTCTTT.

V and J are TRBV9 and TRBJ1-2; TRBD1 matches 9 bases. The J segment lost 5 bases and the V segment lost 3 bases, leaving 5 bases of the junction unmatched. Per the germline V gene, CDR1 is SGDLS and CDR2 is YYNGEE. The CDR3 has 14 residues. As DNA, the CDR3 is TGTGCCAGCAGCGCTGGGGACAGGGCTTATGGCTACACCTTC. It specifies CASSAGDRAYGYTF.

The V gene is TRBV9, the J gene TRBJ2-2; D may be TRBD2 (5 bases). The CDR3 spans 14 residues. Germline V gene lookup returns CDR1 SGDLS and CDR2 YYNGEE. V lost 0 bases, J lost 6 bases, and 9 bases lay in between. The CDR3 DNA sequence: TGTGCCAGCAGCGTAGAGGGTAGCGCCGGGGAGCTGTTTTTT. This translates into CASSVEGSAGELFF. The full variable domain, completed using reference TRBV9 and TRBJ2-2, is DSGVTQTPKHLITATGQRVTLRCSPRSGDLSVYWYQQSLDQGLQFLIQYYNGEERAKGNILERFSAQQFPDLHSELNLSSLELGDSALYFCASSVEGSAGELFFGEGSRLTVL.

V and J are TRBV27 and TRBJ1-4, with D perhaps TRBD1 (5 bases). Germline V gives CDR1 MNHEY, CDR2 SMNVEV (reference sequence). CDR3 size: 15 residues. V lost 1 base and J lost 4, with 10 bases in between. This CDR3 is CASSLYGAGNEKLFF. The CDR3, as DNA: TGTGCCAGCAGTTTATATGGGGCTGGTAATGAAAAACTGTTTTTT.

The CDR3 nucleotides are TGTGCCAGCAGCCAAGGGGACAGGGACAATCAGCCCCAGCATTTT. Encoded protein: CASSQGDRDNQPQHF. This chain joins TRBV4-2 and TRBJ1-5; 9 positions agree with TRBD1. Looked up from germline, CDR1 is LGHNA and CDR2 is YNFKEQ. This CDR3 is built from 15 residues. The V gene end was trimmed by 1 base and the J gene end by 3 bases; junction bases not matched to a gene: 1.

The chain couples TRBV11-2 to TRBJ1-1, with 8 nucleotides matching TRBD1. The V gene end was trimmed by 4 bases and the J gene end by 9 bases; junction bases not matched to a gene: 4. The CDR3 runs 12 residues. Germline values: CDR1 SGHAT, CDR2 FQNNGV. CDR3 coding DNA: TGTGCCAGCAGCTCGGACAGGGTGAAAGCTTTCTTT. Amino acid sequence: CASSSDRVKAFF.

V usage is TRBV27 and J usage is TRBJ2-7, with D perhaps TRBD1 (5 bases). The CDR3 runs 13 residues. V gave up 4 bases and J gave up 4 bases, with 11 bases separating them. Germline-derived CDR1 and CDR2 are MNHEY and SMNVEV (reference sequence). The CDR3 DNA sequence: TGTGCCAGCAGTTGGAAAACAGGATACGAGCAGTACTTC. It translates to CASSWKTGYEQYF.

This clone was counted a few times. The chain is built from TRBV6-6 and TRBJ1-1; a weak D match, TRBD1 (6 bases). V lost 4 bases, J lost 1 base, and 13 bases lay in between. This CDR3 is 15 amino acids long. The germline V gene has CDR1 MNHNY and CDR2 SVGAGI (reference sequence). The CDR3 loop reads CASSLGTLRNTEAFF. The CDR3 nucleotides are TGTGCCAGCAGTTTGGGGACACTTCGGAACACTGAAGCTTTCTTT.

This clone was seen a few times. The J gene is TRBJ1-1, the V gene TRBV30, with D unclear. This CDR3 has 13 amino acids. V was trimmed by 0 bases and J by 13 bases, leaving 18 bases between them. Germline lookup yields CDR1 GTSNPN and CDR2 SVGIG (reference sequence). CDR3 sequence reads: CAWSVPFRAHSFF. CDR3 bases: TGTGCCTGGAGTGTACCTTTTCGCGCGCATAGTTTCTTT.

For the CDR3, the DNA is TGTGCCAGCAGTCCTGGGACAGGCGGGGAGCAGTACTTC. It is translated as CASSPGTGGEQYF. The chain employs TRBV6-6 and TRBJ2-7; 8 nucleotides line up with TRBD1. The CDR3 spans 13 residues. J lost 7 bases, V lost 5 bases, and 7 bases had no gene match. Germline CDR1 reads MNHNY; CDR2 reads SVGAGI (reference sequence).

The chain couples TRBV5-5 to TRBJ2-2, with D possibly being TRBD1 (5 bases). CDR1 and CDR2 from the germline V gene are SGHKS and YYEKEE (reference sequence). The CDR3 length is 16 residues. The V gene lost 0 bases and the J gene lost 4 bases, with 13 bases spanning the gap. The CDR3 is CASSLAGLISTGELFF. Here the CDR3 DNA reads TGTGCCAGCAGCTTGGCAGGGTTGATAAGCACCGGGGAGCTGTTTTTT.

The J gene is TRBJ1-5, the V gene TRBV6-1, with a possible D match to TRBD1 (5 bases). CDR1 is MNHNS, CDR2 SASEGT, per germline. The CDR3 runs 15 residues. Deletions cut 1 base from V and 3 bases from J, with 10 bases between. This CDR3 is CASSEGTTSNQPQHF. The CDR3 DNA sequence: TGTGCCAGCAGTGAAGGGACAACTTCCAATCAGCCCCAGCATTTT.

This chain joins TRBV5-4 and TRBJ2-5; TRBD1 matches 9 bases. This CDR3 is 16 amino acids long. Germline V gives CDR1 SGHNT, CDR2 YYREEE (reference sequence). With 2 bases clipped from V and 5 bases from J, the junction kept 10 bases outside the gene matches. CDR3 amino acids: CASSFRLYRGQETQYF. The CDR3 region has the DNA TGTGCCAGCAGCTTCAGACTTTACAGGGGGCAGGAGACCCAGTACTTC.

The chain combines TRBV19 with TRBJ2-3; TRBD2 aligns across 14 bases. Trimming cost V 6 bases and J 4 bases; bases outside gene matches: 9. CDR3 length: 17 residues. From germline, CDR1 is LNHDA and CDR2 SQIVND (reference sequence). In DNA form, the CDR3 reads TGTGCCAGTAGCAGACTAGCGGGAGGGCTCAAACCAGATACGCAGTATTTT. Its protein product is CASSRLAGGLKPDTQYF.

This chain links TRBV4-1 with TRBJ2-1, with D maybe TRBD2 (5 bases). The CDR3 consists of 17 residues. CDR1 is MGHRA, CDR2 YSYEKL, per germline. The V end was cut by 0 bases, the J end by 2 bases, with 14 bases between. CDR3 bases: TGCGCCAGCAGCCAAGAAAGTGGGAGTAGCACCTACAATGAGCAGTTCTTC. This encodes CASSQESGSSTYNEQFF.

The CDR3 DNA follows: TGTGCCTGGAGTGTAGGGGTTTATGGTAATTCACCCCTCCACTTT. This gives the protein CAWSVGVYGNSPLHF. The chain employs TRBV30 and TRBJ1-6; D is possibly TRBD1 (5 bases). The germline CDR1 and CDR2 sequences are GTSNPN and SVGIG (reference sequence). This CDR3 region has 15 residues. V gave up 0 bases and J gave up 6 bases, with 12 bases separating them.

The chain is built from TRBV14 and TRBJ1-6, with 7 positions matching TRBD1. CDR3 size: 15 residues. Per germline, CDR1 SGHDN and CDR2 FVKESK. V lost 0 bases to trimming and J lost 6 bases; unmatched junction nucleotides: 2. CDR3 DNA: TGTGCCAGCAGCCAAGAATACAGGGGTAATTCACCCCTCCACTTT. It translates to CASSQEYRGNSPLHF. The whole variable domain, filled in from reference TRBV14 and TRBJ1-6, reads EAGVTQFPSHSVIEKGQTVTLRCDPISGHDNLYWYRRVMGKEIKFLLHFVKESKQDESGMPNNRFLAERTGGTYSTLKVQPAELEDSGVYFCASSQEYRGNSPLHFGNGTRLTVT.

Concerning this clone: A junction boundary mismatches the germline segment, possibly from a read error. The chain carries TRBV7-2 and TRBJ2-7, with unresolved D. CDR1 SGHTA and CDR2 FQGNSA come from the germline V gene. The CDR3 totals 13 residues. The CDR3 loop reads CASSPDFTYELYF. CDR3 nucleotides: TGTGCCAGCAGCCCCGACTTCACCTACGAGCTGTACTTC.

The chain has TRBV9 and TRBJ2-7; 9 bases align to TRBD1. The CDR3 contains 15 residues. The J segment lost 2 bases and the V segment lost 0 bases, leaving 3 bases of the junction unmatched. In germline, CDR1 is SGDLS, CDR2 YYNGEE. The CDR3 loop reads CASSVGQGGPYEQYF. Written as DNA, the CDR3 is TGTGCCAGCAGCGTAGGACAGGGGGGACCCTACGAGCAGTACTTC. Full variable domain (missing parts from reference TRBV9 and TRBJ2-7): DSGVTQTPKHLITATGQRVTLRCSPRSGDLSVYWYQQSLDQGLQFLIQYYNGEERAKGNILERFSAQQFPDLHSELNLSSLELGDSALYFCASSVGQGGPYEQYFGPGTRLTVT.

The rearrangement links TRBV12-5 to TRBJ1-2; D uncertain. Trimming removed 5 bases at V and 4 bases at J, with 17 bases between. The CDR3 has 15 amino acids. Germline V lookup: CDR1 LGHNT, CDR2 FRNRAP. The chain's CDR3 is CASGPSREVPYGYTF. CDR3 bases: TGTGCTAGTGGTCCCTCTCGGGAGGTTCCCTATGGCTACACCTTC.

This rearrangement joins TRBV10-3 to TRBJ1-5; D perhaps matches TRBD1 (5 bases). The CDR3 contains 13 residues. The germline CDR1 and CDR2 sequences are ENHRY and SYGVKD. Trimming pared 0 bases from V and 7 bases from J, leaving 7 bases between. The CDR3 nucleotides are TGTGCCATCAGTGAGTCGACAGAACAGCCCCAGCATTTT. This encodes CAISESTEQPQHF.

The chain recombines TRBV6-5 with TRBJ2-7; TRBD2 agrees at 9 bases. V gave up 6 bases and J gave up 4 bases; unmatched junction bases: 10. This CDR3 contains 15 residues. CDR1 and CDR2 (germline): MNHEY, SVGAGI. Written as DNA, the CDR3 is TGTGCCAGCAGCCGGCCTAGGACTAGCGAGTACGAGCAGTACTTC. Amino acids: CASSRPRTSEYEQYF.

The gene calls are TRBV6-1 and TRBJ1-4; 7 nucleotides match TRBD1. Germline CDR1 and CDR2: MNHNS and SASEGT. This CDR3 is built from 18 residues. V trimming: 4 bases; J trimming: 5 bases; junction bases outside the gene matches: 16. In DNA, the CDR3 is TGTGCCAGCAGTGGATCAGGGGGTCGACGTCCTCTAAATGAAAAACTGTTTTTT. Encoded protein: CASSGSGGRRPLNEKLFF.

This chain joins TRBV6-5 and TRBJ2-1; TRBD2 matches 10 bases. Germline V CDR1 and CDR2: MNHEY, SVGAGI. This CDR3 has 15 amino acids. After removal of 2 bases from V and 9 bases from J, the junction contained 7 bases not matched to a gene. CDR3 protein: CASSYLAGVKAEQFF. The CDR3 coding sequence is TGTGCCAGCAGTTACCTAGCGGGGGTTAAGGCTGAGCAGTTCTTC.

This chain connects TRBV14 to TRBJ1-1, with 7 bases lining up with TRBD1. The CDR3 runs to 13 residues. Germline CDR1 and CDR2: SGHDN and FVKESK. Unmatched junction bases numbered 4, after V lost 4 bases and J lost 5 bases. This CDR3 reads CASSLGGFTEAFF. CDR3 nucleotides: TGTGCCAGCAGCCTAGGGGGCTTTACTGAAGCTTTCTTT.

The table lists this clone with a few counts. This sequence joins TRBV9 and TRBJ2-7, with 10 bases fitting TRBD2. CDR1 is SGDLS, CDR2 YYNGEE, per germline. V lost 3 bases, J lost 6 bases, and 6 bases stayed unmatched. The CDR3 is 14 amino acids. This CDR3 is CASSDKREGPEQYF. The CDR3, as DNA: TGTGCCAGCAGCGACAAGCGGGAGGGCCCCGAGCAGTACTTC.